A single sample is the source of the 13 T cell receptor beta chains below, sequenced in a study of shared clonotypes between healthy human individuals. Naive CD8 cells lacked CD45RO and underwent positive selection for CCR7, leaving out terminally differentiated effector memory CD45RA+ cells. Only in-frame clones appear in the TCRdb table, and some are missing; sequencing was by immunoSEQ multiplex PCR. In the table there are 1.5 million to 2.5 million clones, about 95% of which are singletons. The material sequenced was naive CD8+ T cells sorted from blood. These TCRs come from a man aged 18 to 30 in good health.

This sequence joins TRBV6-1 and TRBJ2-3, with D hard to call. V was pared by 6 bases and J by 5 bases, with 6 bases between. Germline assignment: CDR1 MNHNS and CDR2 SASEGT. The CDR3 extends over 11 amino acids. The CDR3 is CASSDGDTQYF. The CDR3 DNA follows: TGTGCCAGCAGCGACGGAGATACGCAGTATTTT.

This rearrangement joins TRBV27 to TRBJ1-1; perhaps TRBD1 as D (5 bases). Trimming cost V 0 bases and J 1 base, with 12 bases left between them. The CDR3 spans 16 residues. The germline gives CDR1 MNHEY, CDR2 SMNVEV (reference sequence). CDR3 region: CASSLSPGHPNTEAFF. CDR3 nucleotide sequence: TGTGCCAGCAGTTTATCCCCCGGACACCCGAACACTGAAGCTTTCTTT.

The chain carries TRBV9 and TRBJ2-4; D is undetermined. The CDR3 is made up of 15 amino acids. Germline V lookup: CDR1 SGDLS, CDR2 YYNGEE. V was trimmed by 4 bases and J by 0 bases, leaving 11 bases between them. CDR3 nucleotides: TGTGCCAGCAGCCCTTACGCAGCAGCCAAAAACATTCAGTACTTC. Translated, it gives CASSPYAAAKNIQYF.

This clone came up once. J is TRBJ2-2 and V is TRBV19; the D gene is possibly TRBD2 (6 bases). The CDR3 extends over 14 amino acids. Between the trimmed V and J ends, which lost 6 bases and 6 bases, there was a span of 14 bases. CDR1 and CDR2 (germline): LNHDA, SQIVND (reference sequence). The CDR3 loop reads CASRLRGNPGELFF. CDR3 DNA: TGTGCCAGTAGATTACGGGGGAATCCCGGGGAGCTGTTTTTT.

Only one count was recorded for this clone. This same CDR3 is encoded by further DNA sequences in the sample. The CDR3 reads CASSRDSTYEQYF. The CDR3, as DNA: TGTGCCAGCAGCCGCGACTCTACCTACGAGCAGTACTTC. The J gene is TRBJ2-7, the V gene TRBV7-9; the D is unclear. The CDR3 is made up of 13 amino acids. V lost 5 bases and J lost 2, with 10 bases in between. Per the germline V gene, CDR1 is SEHNR and CDR2 is FQNEAQ (reference sequence).

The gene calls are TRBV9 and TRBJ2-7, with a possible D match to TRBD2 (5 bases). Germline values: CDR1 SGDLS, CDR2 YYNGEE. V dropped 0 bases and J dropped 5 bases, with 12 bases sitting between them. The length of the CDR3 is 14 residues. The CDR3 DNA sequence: TGTGCCAGCAGCGTAGGAGGTAGCGCCCACGAGCAGTACTTC. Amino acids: CASSVGGSAHEQYF.

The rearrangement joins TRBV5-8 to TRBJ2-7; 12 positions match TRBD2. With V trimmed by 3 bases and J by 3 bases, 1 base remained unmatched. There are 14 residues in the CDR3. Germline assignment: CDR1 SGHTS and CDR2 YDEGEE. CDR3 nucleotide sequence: TGTGCCAGCAGCTGGACTAGCGGGAACTACGAGCAGTACTTC. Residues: CASSWTSGNYEQYF.

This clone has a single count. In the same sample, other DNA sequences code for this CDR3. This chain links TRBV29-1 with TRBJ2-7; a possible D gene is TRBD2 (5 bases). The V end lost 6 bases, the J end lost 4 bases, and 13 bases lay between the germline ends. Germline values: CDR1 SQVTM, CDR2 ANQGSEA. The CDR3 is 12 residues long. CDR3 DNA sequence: TGCAGCGTGGAAACCGGGGATTACGAGCAGTACTTC. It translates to CSVETGDYEQYF.

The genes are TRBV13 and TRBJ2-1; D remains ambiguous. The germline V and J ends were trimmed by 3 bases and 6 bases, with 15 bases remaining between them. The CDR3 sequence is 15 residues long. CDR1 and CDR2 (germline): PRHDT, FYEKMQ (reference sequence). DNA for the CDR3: TGTGCCAGCAGCTTTGACGGCCCCTCTATCAATGAGCAGTTCTTC. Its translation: CASSFDGPSINEQFF.

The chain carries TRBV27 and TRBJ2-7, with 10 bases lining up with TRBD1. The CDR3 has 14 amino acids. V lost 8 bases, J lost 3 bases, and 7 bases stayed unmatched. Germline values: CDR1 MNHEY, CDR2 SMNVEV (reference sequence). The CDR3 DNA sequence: TGTGCCAGCGCAGGACAGGGGGAAATCTACGAGCAGTACTTC. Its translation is CASAGQGEIYEQYF.

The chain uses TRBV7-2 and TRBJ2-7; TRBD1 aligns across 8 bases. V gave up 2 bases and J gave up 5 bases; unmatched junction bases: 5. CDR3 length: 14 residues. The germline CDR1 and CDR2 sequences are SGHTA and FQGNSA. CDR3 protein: CASSLWTGHNEQYF. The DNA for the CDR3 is TGTGCCAGCAGCTTATGGACAGGGCATAACGAGCAGTACTTC. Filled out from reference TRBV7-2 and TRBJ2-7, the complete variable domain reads GAGVSQSPSNKVTEKGKDVELRCDPISGHTALYWYRQSLGQGLEFLIYFQGNSAPDKSGLPSDRFSAERTGGSVSTLTIQRTQQEDSAVYLCASSLWTGHNEQYFGPGTRLTVT.

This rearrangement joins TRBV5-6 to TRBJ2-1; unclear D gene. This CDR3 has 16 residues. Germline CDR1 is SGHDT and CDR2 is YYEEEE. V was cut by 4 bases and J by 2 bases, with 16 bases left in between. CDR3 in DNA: TGTGCCAGCAGCAGGCAAAGGGCGGCAGCCTACAATGAGCAGTTCTTC. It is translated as CASSRQRAAAYNEQFF.

CDR3 bases: TGTGCCAGCAGCTTACAAACAGATACGCAGTATTTT. Amino acids: CASSLQTDTQYF. The chain joins TRBV7-9 to TRBJ2-3; no reliable D call. CDR3 length: 12 amino acids. With 2 bases removed from V and 3 bases from J, the gap between germline ends came to 3 bases. The V gene's germline CDR1 is SEHNR and CDR2 FQNEAQ (reference sequence). The full variable domain, with the rest looked up from reference TRBV7-9 and TRBJ2-3, is DTGVSQNPRHKITKRGQNVTFRCDPISEHNRLYWYRQTLGQGPEFLTYFQNEAQLEKSRLLSDRFSAERPKGSFSTLEIQRTEQGDSAMYLCASSLQTDTQYFGPGTRLTVL.